A selection of T cell receptor beta chains follows, all from one sample in a study of memory CD4+ T cells and cytomegalovirus serostatus. Data came from immunoSEQ multiplex PCR; TCRdb stores just in-frame clones and leaves some out. The profile shows about 53,000 clones, just under 80% of them singletons. Sequences were obtained from memory CD4+ T cells from blood. These receptors were collected from an adult in good health and CMV-seronegative. The CDR3 runs from the conserved cysteine through the conserved F or W. A D gene is named only where the DNA matches it firmly.

length	V	D	J	DNA	CDR3
14	TRBV4-2	.	TRBJ2-1	TGTGCCAGCAGCCAAGAAATTCCGGGCTATGAGCAGTTCTTC	CASSQEIPGYEQFF
12	TRBV5-1	.	TRBJ2-7	TGCGCCAGCAGCTTAGACGGTTACGAGCAGTACTTC	CASSLDGYEQYF
14	TRBV5-1	TRBD1	TRBJ1-1	TGCGCCAGCAGCTTAGGGACAGAAAGAAATGAAGCTTTCTTT	CASSLGTERNEAFF
15	TRBV9	.	TRBJ1-3	TGTGCCAGCAGCGTAGGGGCGGCCACGGGAAACACCATATATTTT	CASSVGAATGNTIYF
12	TRBV4-3	TRBD1	TRBJ1-2	TGCGCCAGCAGCCAAGATGACAGGGTTTCCCACTTC	CASSQDDRVSHF
15	TRBV30	.	TRBJ2-7	TGTGCCTGGAGTGTACGTTCCCGAGGGGGATACGAGCAGTACTTC	CAWSVRSRGGYEQYF
15	TRBV4-2	TRBD1	TRBJ2-3	TGTGCCAGCAGCAACCGGGACAGGGGGAAAGATACGCAGTATTTT	CASSNRDRGKDTQYF
16	TRBV7-8	TRBD2	TRBJ2-3	TGTGCCAGCAGCCCCTACGGCGGGGGGGTCACAGATACGCAGTATTTT	CASSPYGGGVTDTQYF
15	TRBV27	TRBD1	TRBJ1-2	TGTGCCAGCAGAGATCAGGGGGCGAACCCCTATGGCTACACCTTC	CASRDQGANPYGYTF
14	TRBV7-9	.	TRBJ1-6	TGTGCCAGCAGCCGAGGGCCCCAAGGGTCACCCCTCCACTTT	CASSRGPQGSPLHF
11	TRBV5-1	TRBD1	TRBJ2-5	TGCGCCAGCAGCTTGAGGGACAGGGTCTACTTC	CASSLRDRVYF
12	TRBV15	.	TRBJ1-4	TGTGCCACCAGCAGACCTAATGAAAAACTGTTTTTT	CATSRPNEKLFF
15	TRBV28	.	TRBJ2-1	TGTGCCAGCAGTTCCGGGGGCCCCCCAGGCAATGAGCAGTTCTTC	CASSSGGPPGNEQFF
13	TRBV6-5	.	TRBJ1-1	TGTGCCAGCAGAAAAACAGTGAACACTGAAGCTTTCTTT	CASRKTVNTEAFF